The 3 T cell receptor beta chains presented below share a single source sample, sequenced in a study of chemoradiotherapy in HPV16-positive cancers. The protocol was immunoSEQ multiplex PCR, while the TCRdb copy is restricted to in-frame clones and leaves out a portion. The table records some 12,000 clones, roughly 88% of them present only once. The source material was blood, sampled from a patient who underwent chemoradiotherapy. These receptor sequences come from a human donor with HPV-associated anogenital cancer.

The V and J genes are TRBV4-1 and TRBJ2-7; D not resolved. Between the trimmed V and J ends, which lost 2 bases and 3 bases, there was a span of 11 bases. The CDR3 contains 14 residues. CDR1 and CDR2 (germline): MGHRA, YSYEKL. The CDR3 is CASSQQTQYYEQYF. The CDR3 DNA reads TGCGCCAGCAGCCAACAGACACAATACTACGAGCAGTACTTC.

This sequence joins TRBV2 and TRBJ2-2; 14 nucleotides line up with TRBD2. This CDR3 has 17 amino acids. Per germline, CDR1 SNHLY and CDR2 FYNNEI. With V trimmed by 6 bases and J by 1 base, 4 bases remained unmatched. This chain's CDR3 is CASRTGLAGGNTGELFF. The CDR3 bases are TGTGCCAGCAGAACCGGACTAGCGGGGGGGAACACCGGGGAGCTGTTTTTT.

CDR3 nucleotides: TGTGCCAGCAGTTACAGACAGTACAATCAGCCCCAGCATTTT. Translating gives CASSYRQYNQPQHF. V gene TRBV6-5 combines with J gene TRBJ1-5, with TRBD1 as a possible D gene (5 bases). This CDR3 spans 14 amino acids. Germline V gene sequence: CDR1 MNHEY, CDR2 SVGAGI. The ends were cut back, 2 bases at V and 3 bases at J, with 8 bases in the middle.